The clone carrying this T cell receptor beta chain was counted at least ten times. Antigen: not known. The data stem from a study of Graves' ophthalmopathy and Graves' hyperthyroidism. Notes on the study in general: Most expanded clonotypes in thyroid above 0.001 frequency also showed up in blood. Ophthalmopathy and stable hyperthyroidism were discriminated by a 13-signature model, with roughly 86% sensitivity and 80% to 84% specificity.

Amplifying from RNA transcripts, the study obtained TCR beta CDR3 regions. Second-round multiplex PCR followed a first-round RT-PCR using HTBI primers. TCRdb ran MiXCR on the multiplex PCR reads and lists one entry per CDR3 protein. The table includes roughly 400,000 distinct CDR3 sequences, around 19% detected once. CDR1 is LGHNA, CDR2 YNFKEQ, per germline. The CDR3 has 15 residues. Trimming took 4 bases from V and 7 from J; bases not matched to a gene: 8. The chain carries TRBV4-2 and TRBJ2-4, with TRBD2 matching over 9 bases. This sequence originates from a woman aged 18-29 years with Graves' ophthalmopathy. The sample consisted of peripheral blood. The CDR3 nucleotides are TGTGCCAGCAGCCTTATCGCGGGGGGGGAGAACATTCAGTACTTC. Translating it yields CASSLIAGGENIQYF.